Following are 19 T cell receptor beta chains from one sample sequenced in a study of blood T cell repertoires in COVID-19. Sequencing used immunoSEQ multiplex PCR; TCRdb keeps in-frame clones, though not all of them. The sample gives 200,000 to 300,000 clones, roughly 85% of which show up once; 3% is in the top ten. Sequencing was carried out using peripheral blood. All receptors derive from a young man with active or convalescent COVID-19.

The chain recombines TRBV11-2 with TRBJ2-3, with D tentatively TRBD1 (5 bases). Germline V gene sequence: CDR1 SGHAT, CDR2 FQNNGV. CDR3 length: 12 residues. Trimming stripped 5 bases from V and 10 bases from J, with 13 bases between. CDR3 residues: CASSQGAVSQYF. CDR3 coding DNA: TGTGCCAGCAGCCAGGGCGCAGTATCGCAGTATTTT.

The chain employs TRBV7-2 and TRBJ1-6, with 7 bases identical to TRBD1. This CDR3 region has 14 residues. V was pared by 5 bases and J by 7 bases, with 5 bases of the junction left unmatched. Germline V CDR1 and CDR2: SGHTA, FQGNSA. The CDR3 DNA reads TGTGCCAGCAGCCCGGGACAGTTCAATTCACCCCTCCACTTT. It is translated as CASSPGQFNSPLHF.

V is TRBV7-2 and J is TRBJ2-7, with D perhaps matching TRBD2 (5 bases). CDR1 and CDR2 (germline): SGHTA, FQGNSA. Trimming removed 4 bases at V and 6 bases at J, with 13 bases between. The CDR3 is 13 residues long. CDR3 loop: CASSSRVSGEQYF. The CDR3 nucleotides read TGTGCCAGCAGCTCGAGGGTTTCGGGCGAGCAGTACTTC. The full variable domain, in which reference TRBV7-2 and TRBJ2-7 provide the parts outside the CDR3, is GAGVSQSPSNKVTEKGKDVELRCDPISGHTALYWYRQSLGQGLEFLIYFQGNSAPDKSGLPSDRFSAERTGGSVSTLTIQRTQQEDSAVYLCASSSRVSGEQYFGPGTRLTVT.

The sample holds one count of this clone. V usage is TRBV29-1 and J usage is TRBJ2-2, with 7 bases aligning to TRBD2. The germline gives CDR1 SQVTM, CDR2 ANQGSEA. V lost 4 bases and J lost 4; bases outside the gene matches: 3. The CDR3 is 13 amino acids. CDR3 protein: CSVVGGFTGELFF. CDR3 nucleotides: TGCAGCGTTGTGGGAGGGTTCACCGGGGAGCTGTTTTTT.

The CDR3 nucleotides read TGTGCCAGCAGTTTAGGGGTCAGGGGTAATGAAAAACTGTTTTTT. Translation gives CASSLGVRGNEKLFF. V usage is TRBV28 and J usage is TRBJ1-4, with D perhaps TRBD1 (6 bases). The V end was cut by 2 bases, the J end by 4 bases, with 11 bases between. The CDR3 is made up of 15 amino acids. CDR1 and CDR2 (germline): MDHEN, SYDVKM.

This rearrangement joins TRBV11-2 to TRBJ1-2; D perhaps matches TRBD1 (5 bases). The CDR3 length is 12 residues. Germline V gene data show CDR1 as SGHAT and CDR2 as FQNNGV. Trimming stripped 1 base from V and 6 bases from J, with 6 bases between. This CDR3 is CASSLVRDGYTF. CDR3 nucleotide sequence: TGTGCCAGCAGCTTAGTCAGGGATGGCTACACCTTC. The full variable domain, in which reference TRBV11-2 and TRBJ1-2 provide the parts outside the CDR3, is EAGVAQSPRYKIIEKRQSVAFWCNPISGHATLYWYQQILGQGPKLLIQFQNNGVVDDSQLPKDRFSAERLKGVDSTLKIQPAKLEDSAVYLCASSLVRDGYTFGSGTRLTVV.

The chain uses TRBV5-4 and TRBJ2-1, with 9 bases matching TRBD2. The germline V gene encodes CDR1 SGHNT and CDR2 YYREEE (reference sequence). The CDR3 extends over 17 amino acids. After removal of 0 bases from V and 0 bases from J, the junction contained 4 bases not matched to a gene. The CDR3 DNA is TGTGCCAGCAGCTTGGCTAGCGGGGCAAGCTCCTACAATGAGCAGTTCTTC. Amino acid sequence: CASSLASGASSYNEQFF.

This clone was detected a few times. This chain connects TRBV5-5 to TRBJ1-2, with 8 nucleotides matching TRBD1. The CDR3 consists of 13 residues. J was trimmed by 6 bases and V by 6 bases; bases with no gene match: 7. Germline lookup yields CDR1 SGHKS and CDR2 YYEKEE (reference sequence). The CDR3, as DNA: TGTGCCAGCACCAGACAGGGGAAGGATGGCTACACCTTC. The encoded protein is CASTRQGKDGYTF.

The chain combines TRBV19 with TRBJ1-3; D remains ambiguous. The V end was cut by 7 bases, the J end by 4 bases, with 14 bases between. The CDR3 extends over 14 amino acids. Germline loops: CDR1 LNHDA, CDR2 SQIVND (reference sequence). The CDR3 nucleotides are TGTGCCAGTAATACCAGAGGGAGGGGAAACACCATATATTTT. It translates to CASNTRGRGNTIYF.

This clone came up once. The chain combines TRBV28 with TRBJ2-5; 12 bases match TRBD1. V lost 6 bases to trimming and J lost 2 bases; unmatched junction nucleotides: 7. Germline V gives CDR1 MDHEN, CDR2 SYDVKM. The CDR3 is 16 residues long. CDR3: CASSPGTGGQQETQYF. The CDR3 DNA follows: TGTGCCAGCAGCCCAGGGACAGGGGGCCAGCAAGAGACCCAGTACTTC.

This clone was recorded a few times. The chain uses TRBV19 and TRBJ1-2, with 7 nucleotides matching TRBD1. The germline CDR1 and CDR2 sequences are LNHDA and SQIVND (reference sequence). The CDR3 totals 15 residues. Trimming took 8 bases from V and 7 from J; bases not matched to a gene: 16. The CDR3 DNA reads TGTGCCAGTCGTACGGTCGGAAACAGGGGTGGTGGCTACACCTTC. This gives the protein CASRTVGNRGGGYTF.

The V and J genes are TRBV5-1 and TRBJ1-2; D gene ambiguous. Looked up from germline, CDR1 is SGHRS and CDR2 is YFSETQ. V dropped 4 bases and J dropped 6 bases, with 22 bases sitting between them. This CDR3 has 16 amino acids. CDR3 nucleotides: TGCGCCAGCAGCCTTGGATCGACGGGGAGCTGGGATGGCTACACCTTC. Protein sequence: CASSLGSTGSWDGYTF.

This clone was seen just once. The chain is built from TRBV12-3 or TRBV12-4 and TRBJ1-4; D is perhaps TRBD1 (5 bases). The CDR3 is 13 amino acids. V gave up 2 bases and J gave up 5 bases, with 6 bases separating them. Here the CDR3 reads CASSLQGNEKLFF. The DNA for the CDR3 is TGTGCCAGCAGTTTACAGGGAAATGAAAAACTGTTTTTT.

The chain joins TRBV21-1 to TRBJ1-2. TRBV21-1 is labeled a pseudogene. This CDR3 spans 14 amino acids. CDR3 sequence (DNA): TGTGCCAGCAGCAAAGAGACGGAGAACTATGGCTACACCTTC. Encoded protein: CASSKETENYGYTF.

V gene TRBV6-5 combines with J gene TRBJ2-4, with 8 positions matching TRBD1. The CDR3 length is 14 residues. The junction had 5 bases not matched to a gene; V was cut back by 6 bases and J by 4 bases. Germline V lookup: CDR1 MNHEY, CDR2 SVGAGI. CDR3 residues: CASSPGGAKNIQYF. The CDR3 DNA follows: TGTGCCAGCAGCCCAGGGGGCGCGAAAAACATTCAGTACTTC.

V is TRBV7-8 and J is TRBJ1-4; the D is unclear. This CDR3 contains 15 residues. Per germline, CDR1 SGHVS and CDR2 FQNEAQ. V dropped 5 bases and J dropped 1 base, with 11 bases sitting between them. The CDR3 nucleotides read TGTGCCAGCAGCCCAGAATCGGGAACTAATGAAAAACTGTTTTTT. This encodes CASSPESGTNEKLFF.

This chain links TRBV5-4 with TRBJ2-7; 11 bases match TRBD2. V trimming: 6 bases; J trimming: 4 bases; junction bases outside the gene matches: 3. Germline loops: CDR1 SGHNT, CDR2 YYREEE (reference sequence). The CDR3 loop spans 13 amino acids. The CDR3: CASTSSGGYEQYF. CDR3 bases: TGTGCCAGCACCTCTAGCGGGGGGTACGAGCAGTACTTC.

The rearrangement links TRBV12-2 to TRBJ2-7; TRBD2, as called in the table, went unchecked against the DNA. TRBV12-2 is a listed pseudogene. The CDR3 runs 17 residues. CDR3 loop: CASRLAPGGPIFYEQYF. CDR3 coding DNA: TGTGCAAGTCGCTTAGCGCCCGGGGGGCCCATCTTCTACGAGCAGTACTTC.

The chain couples TRBV18 to TRBJ1-2, with 7 bases that match TRBD1. The CDR3 spans 16 residues. Per germline, CDR1 KGHSH and CDR2 LQKENI. V trimming: 0 bases; J trimming: 4 bases; junction bases outside the gene matches: 8. CDR3 nucleotides: TGTGCCAGCTCACCACCGAGGGCAGGGGGTGTCTATGGCTACACCTTC. Amino acids: CASSPPRAGGVYGYTF.